Listed below are T cell receptor beta chains from one sample, sequenced in a study of T cells in Graves' hyperthyroidism and ophthalmopathy. Each CDR3 protein gets one entry after TCRdb re-called the multiplex PCR reads with MiXCR. The sample has roughly 500,000 distinct CDR3 sequences; about 16% are singletons. Input material: blood. The receptor set was obtained from a young woman with Graves' ophthalmopathy. Both conserved end residues are part of each CDR3. The D gene is left open where the match is weak. Some rows mark clone size as missing; the rest say once, few, many or name a class of expanded clone.

abundance,v_gene,d_gene,j_gene,CDR3nt,CDR3aa
many,TRBV24-1,TRBD2,TRBJ2-5,TGTGCCACCAGTGATTTTCCAGCGGGAGGAGAGACCCAGTACTTC,CATSDFPAGGETQYF
many,TRBV5-6,TRBD1,TRBJ1-1,TGTGCCAGCACCGAGACAGGGGGCGTCGAAGCTTTCTTT,CASTETGGVEAFF
many,TRBV20-1,TRBD1,TRBJ2-1,TGCAGTGCTAGGACAGGGGGCGCGGGAGAAAATGAGCAGTTCTTC,CSARTGGAGENEQFF
NA,TRBV19,TRBD2,TRBJ2-7,TGTGCCAGTAGCGTACTAGCGGGCACGTCCTACGAGCAGTACTTC,CASSVLAGTSYEQYF
many,TRBV7-3,NA,TRBJ2-5,TGTGCCAGCAGCTTAACCAGACAGACGTACCAAGAGACCCAGTACTTC,CASSLTRQTYQETQYF
NA,TRBV28,NA,TRBJ2-2,TGTGCCAGCAGCGGGAATCAGGGGGCCCTAGCGGGAACCGGGGAGCTGTTTTTT,CASSGNQGALAGTGELFF
NA,TRBV19,TRBD1,TRBJ2-1,TGTGCCATTCGGGACAGGGGAAGAAATGAGCAGTTCTTC,CAIRDRGRNEQFF
NA,TRBV28,NA,TRBJ1-2,TGTGCCAGCTTCGACAGCCTTAACTATGGCTACACCTTC,CASFDSLNYGYTF
NA,TRBV7-2,TRBD1,TRBJ2-1,TGTGCCGGCAGCTTATCCTCCGGGACAGGGGGGGACAATGAGCAGTTCTTC,CAGSLSSGTGGDNEQFF
many,TRBV7-2,NA,TRBJ1-1,TGTGCCAGCAGCTTAAACAGGGTTTCTGCTGAAGCTTTCTTT,CASSLNRVSAEAFF
NA,TRBV7-9,TRBD1,TRBJ2-4,TGTGCCAGCCCGGACCACAGGGGGTTGGCCAAAAACATTCAGTACTTC,CASPDHRGLAKNIQYF
few,TRBV20-1,NA,TRBJ1-6,TGCAGTGCTAGAGAAGGGGCCCGGAATTCACCCCTCCACTTT,CSAREGARNSPLHF
few,TRBV27,TRBD1,TRBJ2-1,TGTGCCAGCAGTCATTACGGGACAGGGTTCGGCTCCTACAATGAGCAGTTCTTC,CASSHYGTGFGSYNEQFF
NA,TRBV20-1,TRBD1,TRBJ2-6,TGCAGTGCCACTGACAGGGCTGGGGCCAACGTCCTGACTTTC,CSATDRAGANVLTF
NA,TRBV4-1,NA,TRBJ2-1,TGCGCCAGCAGCTACCCTGGAGCATACAATGAGCAGTTCTTC,CASSYPGAYNEQFF
NA,TRBV20-1,TRBD2,TRBJ2-5,TGCAGTGTCCCACTAGCGGGAGGGGCGGGGGAGACCCAGTACTTC,CSVPLAGGAGETQYF
NA,TRBV9,NA,TRBJ2-5,TGTGCCAGCAGCGTAGGGGGCGGATCGCAAGAGACCCAGTACTTC,CASSVGGGSQETQYF
many,TRBV7-2,TRBD2,TRBJ2-2,TGTGCCAGCAGCTTTAGCGGGGGCGGGGAGCTGTTTTTT,CASSFSGGGELFF
few,TRBV15,NA,TRBJ2-1,TGTGCCACGGGAGACTCGTTTGGGGTGGTAAATGAGCAGTTCTTC,CATGDSFGVVNEQFF
many,TRBV27,NA,TRBJ2-3,TGTGCCAGCAGGAGAATAGCCGAGGGGATGACAGATACGCAGTATTTT,CASRRIAEGMTDTQYF
few,TRBV7-9,TRBD2,TRBJ2-2,TGTGCCAGCAGCGTATTGAGACTAGCGGGAGCGGCCGGGGAGCTGTTTTTT,CASSVLRLAGAAGELFF
NA,TRBV6-2/TRBV6-3,TRBD2,TRBJ2-7,TGTGCCAGCAGGTTAGCGGGAGGCCTACGCGAGCAGTACTTC,CASRLAGGLREQYF
many,TRBV4-3,NA,TRBJ2-7,TGCGCCAGCAGCCAAAGGGGCGGTGGATCCTACGAGCAGTACTTC,CASSQRGGGSYEQYF
NA,TRBV7-2,TRBD1,TRBJ2-7,TGTGCCAGCAGCCCATGGACAGGGGGTGACGAGCAGTACTTC,CASSPWTGGDEQYF
many,TRBV3-1,TRBD2,TRBJ2-5,TGTGCCAGCAGCCCCCGGACTAGCGGGAGACCCTACTTC,CASSPRTSGRPYF
many,TRBV20-1,NA,TRBJ2-7,TGCAGTGCTAGAATTGTCAGGGAGCAGTACTTC,CSARIVREQYF
once,TRBV10-3,NA,TRBJ1-4,TGTGCCACCGCAAACTTCAGGACAGCTAATGAAAAACTGTTTTTT,CATANFRTANEKLFF
many,TRBV6-2/TRBV6-3,TRBD2,TRBJ2-1,TGTGCCAGCAGTTACTCGAGACTAGCGGGACACAATGAGCAGTTCTTC,CASSYSRLAGHNEQFF
many,TRBV28,NA,TRBJ2-3,TGTGCCAGCAGTTCGATCAGGGTAGGGACAGATACGCAGTATTTT,CASSSIRVGTDTQYF
many,TRBV10-3,NA,TRBJ1-2,TGTGCCATCAGTGACAGTTATGGCTACACCTTC,CAISDSYGYTF
NA,TRBV29-1,NA,TRBJ2-5,TGCAGCGTTGCTCTCAGGGCAATAGAGACCCAGTACTTC,CSVALRAIETQYF
many,TRBV28,TRBD2,TRBJ2-6,TGTGCCAGCACCACCGCCGGGACTACCCCCTCTGGGGCCAACGTCCTGACTTTC,CASTTAGTTPSGANVLTF
many,TRBV27,NA,TRBJ2-7,TGTGCCAGCATTGCAAGGTGGACATTCTCGAATTCCTACGAGCAGTACTTC,CASIARWTFSNSYEQYF
few,TRBV20-1,TRBD2,TRBJ2-1,TGCAGTGCTATAGCGGGAGGCCTCTACAATGAGCAGTTCTTC,CSAIAGGLYNEQFF
NA,TRBV6-2/TRBV6-3,TRBD2,TRBJ2-1,TGTGCCAGCAGTTACGCGGCTAGCGGGAGGGTAATAAATGAGCAGTTCTTC,CASSYAASGRVINEQFF